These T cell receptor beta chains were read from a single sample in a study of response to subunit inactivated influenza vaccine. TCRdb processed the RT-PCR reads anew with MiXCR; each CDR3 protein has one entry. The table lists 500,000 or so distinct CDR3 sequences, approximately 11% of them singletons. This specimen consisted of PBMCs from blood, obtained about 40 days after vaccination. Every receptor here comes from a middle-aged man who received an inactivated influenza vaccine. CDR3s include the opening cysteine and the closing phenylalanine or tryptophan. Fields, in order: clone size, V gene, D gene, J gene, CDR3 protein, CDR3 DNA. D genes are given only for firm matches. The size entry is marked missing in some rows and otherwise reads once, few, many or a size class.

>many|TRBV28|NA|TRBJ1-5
CASSLGVTLQPQHF
TGTGCCAGCAGTTTAGGTGTGACCCTACAGCCCCAGCATTTT
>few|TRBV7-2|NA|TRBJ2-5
CASSLGGGTPRF
TGTGCCAGCAGCTTAGGGGGCGGGACCCCACGGTTC
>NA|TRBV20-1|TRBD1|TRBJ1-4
CGTGEGASGEKLFF
TGCGGAACGGGGGAGGGGGCTTCAGGTGAAAAACTGTTTTTT
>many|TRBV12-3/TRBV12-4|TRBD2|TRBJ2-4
CASSFGGGLGKNIQYF
TGTGCCAGCAGTTTCGGGGGAGGGCTAGGCAAAAACATTCAGTACTTC
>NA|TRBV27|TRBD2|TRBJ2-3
CASSFRVTSGSGTDTQYF
TGTGCCAGCAGTTTTAGAGTGACTAGCGGGAGTGGGACAGATACGCAGTATTTT
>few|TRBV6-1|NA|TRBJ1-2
CASSRGRPVYYGYTF
TGTGCCAGCAGTAGAGGAAGGCCGGTGTACTATGGCTACACCTTC
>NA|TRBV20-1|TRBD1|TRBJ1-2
CSARKGQGIYVGYTF
TGCAGTGCTAGAAAGGGACAGGGGATCTATGTTGGCTACACCTTC
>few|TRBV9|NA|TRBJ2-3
CASSAPPTDTQYF
TGTGCCAGCAGCGCCCCGCCCACAGATACGCAGTATTTT
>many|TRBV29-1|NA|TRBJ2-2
CSVAPSRSYTGELFF
TGCAGCGTTGCCCCCTCCCGAAGTTACACCGGGGAGCTGTTTTTT
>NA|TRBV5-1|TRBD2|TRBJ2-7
CASSSRTSGSSHEQYF
TGCGCCAGCAGCTCCAGGACTAGCGGGAGTTCCCACGAGCAGTACTTC
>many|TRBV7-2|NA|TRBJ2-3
CASSLAEVTQYF
TGTGCCAGCAGCTTAGCCGAGGTTACGCAGTATTTT
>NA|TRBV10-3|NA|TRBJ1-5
CAISPSQVGNLPQHF
TGTGCCATCAGTCCGTCCCAAGTGGGCAATCTGCCCCAGCATTTT
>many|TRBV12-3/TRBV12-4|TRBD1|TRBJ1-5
CASSYYRGPRSVGNQPQHF
TGTGCCAGCAGTTACTACAGGGGCCCGAGATCGGTTGGCAATCAGCCCCAGCATTTT
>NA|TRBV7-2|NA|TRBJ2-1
CASKAGTNNEQFF
TGTGCCAGCAAAGCGGGGACAAACAATGAGCAGTTCTTC
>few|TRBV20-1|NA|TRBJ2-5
CSAKGAGDGETQYF
TGCAGTGCTAAAGGTGCAGGGGACGGGGAGACCCAGTACTTC
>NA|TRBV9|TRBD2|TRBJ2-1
CASSPRTSGASYNEQFF
TGTGCCAGCAGCCCGAGGACTAGCGGGGCGTCCTACAATGAGCAGTTCTTC
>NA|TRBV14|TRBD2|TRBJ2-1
CASSQGGSGTQFF
TGTGCCAGCAGCCAAGGAGGTAGCGGGACCCAGTTCTTC
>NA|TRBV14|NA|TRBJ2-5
CASSPLGIETQYF
TGTGCCAGCAGCCCCCTTGGGATAGAGACCCAGTACTTC
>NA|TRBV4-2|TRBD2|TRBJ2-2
CASSPRLAGETGELFF
TGTGCCAGCAGCCCCAGACTAGCGGGAGAAACCGGGGAGCTGTTTTTT
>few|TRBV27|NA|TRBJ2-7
CASSFSGRVYEQYF
TGTGCCAGCAGTTTCTCGGGCAGGGTCTACGAGCAGTACTTC
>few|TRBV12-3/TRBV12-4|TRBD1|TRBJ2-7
CASSIRGTGRYEQYF
TGTGCCAGCAGTATCCGCGGGACAGGCCGCTACGAGCAGTACTTC
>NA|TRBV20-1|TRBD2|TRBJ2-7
CSATGFGTTYEQYF
TGCAGTGCTACTGGTTTCGGGACTACCTACGAGCAGTACTTC
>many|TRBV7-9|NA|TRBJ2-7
CASSPLDRSYEQYF
TGTGCCAGCAGCCCACTGGACAGATCCTACGAGCAGTACTTC
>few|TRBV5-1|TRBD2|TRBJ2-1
CASSTGLAGGSSYNEQFF
TGCGCCAGCAGCACGGGACTAGCGGGGGGCAGCTCCTACAATGAGCAGTTCTTC
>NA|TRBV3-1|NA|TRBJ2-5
CASSQEMGYQETQYF
TGTGCCAGCAGCCAAGAAATGGGTTACCAAGAGACCCAGTACTTC
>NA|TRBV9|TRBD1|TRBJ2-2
CASSAMTGAGELFF
TGTGCCAGCAGCGCCATGACAGGGGCCGGGGAGCTGTTTTTT